This is a list of T cell receptor beta chains from one sample in a study of cytomegalovirus exposure and HLA in healthy donors. Method: immunoSEQ multiplex PCR; TCRdb's copy keeps in-frame clones and lacks some. The repertoire holds some 64,000 clones, with almost 97% as singletons. The sample comprised PBMCs. The receptors derive from a woman aged 18-29 years in good health and CMV-seronegative. CDR3s include the opening cysteine and the closing phenylalanine or tryptophan. The D gene is left open where the match is weak. Size values are once, few and many counts, or a class for expanded clones, and some rows have none.

CDR3 DNA	CDR3 protein	D gene	J gene	clone size	V gene
TGTGCCAGCAGCCGAGCGGGGGGAGAGGACGGGGAGCTGTTTTTT	CASSRAGGEDGELFF	TRBD2	TRBJ2-2	-	TRBV7-3
TGTGCCAGCAGCCCCCGTCGACTGGTTACTGAAGCTTTCTTT	CASSPRRLVTEAFF	-	TRBJ1-1	-	TRBV7-2
TGTGCCAGCAGTTCACCAGGGACAGGGGGCTACGAGCAGTACTTC	CASSSPGTGGYEQYF	TRBD1	TRBJ2-7	once	TRBV28
TGTGCCAGTAGTGCACGGGACAGGGGAACTGAAGCTTTCTTT	CASSARDRGTEAFF	TRBD1	TRBJ1-1	-	TRBV19
TGTGCCAGCACCCTGGGGGACAACGGTGCCAAAAACATTCAGTACTTC	CASTLGDNGAKNIQYF	-	TRBJ2-4	few	TRBV28
TGTGCCAGCAGCCCGGACACATATGAAGCTTTCTTT	CASSPDTYEAFF	-	TRBJ1-1	once	TRBV7-9
TGTGCCAGCAGGCCCGACAGGGAGAACACTGAAGCTTTCTTT	CASRPDRENTEAFF	TRBD1	TRBJ1-1	-	TRBV6-6
TGTGCCAGCAGCCCCAATGGACTCCAAGAGACCCAGTACTTC	CASSPNGLQETQYF	-	TRBJ2-5	-	TRBV7-3
TGCGCCAGCAGCTTCTCGGTCGACTCCACCATATATTTT	CASSFSVDSTIYF	-	TRBJ1-3	-	TRBV5-1
TGTGCCCCCAGGACAGGAGGAGAAAAACTGTTTTTT	CAPRTGGEKLFF	-	TRBJ1-4	-	TRBV21-1
TGTGCCAGCAGTTACCGACCACGGGGTACGCAGTATTTT	CASSYRPRGTQYF	-	TRBJ2-3	once	TRBV6-5
TGTGCCAGCAGTTACATGACAGGAACCGGGGCCAACGTCCTGACTTTC	CASSYMTGTGANVLTF	-	TRBJ2-6	-	TRBV6-5
TGTGCCAGCAGTTCGAAAGGACCCGGCGGGGAGACCCAGTACTTC	CASSSKGPGGETQYF	-	TRBJ2-5	-	TRBV25-1
TGTGCCAGCTCACCCGGGGGGGCGGGTGAGCAGTACTTC	CASSPGGAGEQYF	TRBD2	TRBJ2-7	-	TRBV18
TGTGCCAGCAGCTTAACGGGCGTTGGCCCTCGGGAGACCCAGTACTTC	CASSLTGVGPRETQYF	-	TRBJ2-5	-	TRBV7-3
TGTGCCAGCAGCTTATGGGCGGGGCAGCCCCAGCATTTT	CASSLWAGQPQHF	-	TRBJ1-5	-	TRBV7-3
TGTGCCAGCTCACCAACGACAGACTACGAGCAGTACTTC	CASSPTTDYEQYF	-	TRBJ2-7	-	TRBV18
TGTGCCAGTAGTATGGGACAGGCGGCCGGGGAGCTGTTTTTT	CASSMGQAAGELFF	TRBD1	TRBJ2-2	-	TRBV19
TGCGCCAGCAGCCAACCCGACAGGGGGGCCCTTAGCAATCAGCCCCAGCATTTT	CASSQPDRGALSNQPQHF	TRBD1	TRBJ1-5	-	TRBV4-1
TGTGCCTGGAGCCTGCGGGGGTCCACAGATACGCAGTATTTT	CAWSLRGSTDTQYF	TRBD2	TRBJ2-3	-	TRBV30
TGTGCCAGCAGCCGGGGGGACTCCTACAATGAGCAGTTCTTC	CASSRGDSYNEQFF	TRBD2	TRBJ2-1	-	TRBV5-6
TGTGCCAGCAGCCCACTGGCCGGGACAGGAATGAACACTGAAGCTTTCTTT	CASSPLAGTGMNTEAFF	TRBD1	TRBJ1-1	-	TRBV9
TGTGCCAGCAGCTTCGCTGGAGGGATTTGGGGCAATGAGCAGTTCTTC	CASSFAGGIWGNEQFF	-	TRBJ2-1	-	TRBV7-8
TGTGCCAGCAGCAACCCTGGACAGAAAGAGACCCAGTACTTC	CASSNPGQKETQYF	-	TRBJ2-5	-	TRBV21-1
TGCGCCAGCAGCCAACCCGTCGTCAGGACAGGGCAAGGGGCCGGGGAGCTGTTTTTT	CASSQPVVRTGQGAGELFF	TRBD1	TRBJ2-2	-	TRBV4-3
TGTGCCAGCAGGGGGACGGGGGTCCATGAAAAACTGTTTTTT	CASRGTGVHEKLFF	-	TRBJ1-4	-	TRBV27
TGCGCCAGCAGCCCAGGGCCCAGTCTGGTCACTGAAGCTTTCTTT	CASSPGPSLVTEAFF	-	TRBJ1-1	-	TRBV4-1
TGTGCCAGCTCACCTGGCTCAGGGGCCCCTCCTCTCTACGAGCAGTACTTC	CASSPGSGAPPLYEQYF	-	TRBJ2-7	-	TRBV18
TGTGCCAGCAGCCAATATGGGCCTAGCGGCCCAAGCTCCTACAATGAGCAGTTCTTC	CASSQYGPSGPSSYNEQFF	TRBD2	TRBJ2-1	-	TRBV13
TGTGCCAGCAGCCCTTACCCCCTTGACAGGGCTCGTGCAACTAATGAAAAACTGTTTTTT	CASSPYPLDRARATNEKLFF	TRBD1	TRBJ1-4	-	TRBV27
TGTGCCAGCAGCTTAGACCCGGGACAACTCCCGAAACTGTTTTTT	CASSLDPGQLPKLFF	-	TRBJ1-4	-	TRBV7-9
TGTGCCAGTACCCCGGGACTAGCGGGAATTTACCCCTACAATGAGCAGTTCTTC	CASTPGLAGIYPYNEQFF	TRBD2	TRBJ2-1	-	TRBV19
TGTGCCAGCCGGGGCACAGATACGCAGTATTTT	CASRGTDTQYF	-	TRBJ2-3	-	TRBV7-2
TGCAGCCACCGGGGGGGGCTCACTGAAGCTTTCTTT	CSHRGGLTEAFF	-	TRBJ1-1	-	TRBV29-1
TGCAGCGTCGCCTGGCGGGAGAGCTCCTACAATGAGCAGTTCTTC	CSVAWRESSYNEQFF	TRBD2	TRBJ2-1	-	TRBV29-1
TGTGCCAGCAGTCGTCGACAGGGGTTAGGGCAGTTCTTC	CASSRRQGLGQFF	TRBD1	TRBJ2-1	-	TRBV27
TGTGCCATCAGTGGACAGGCTCTGAACACTGAAGCTTTCTTT	CAISGQALNTEAFF	-	TRBJ1-1	-	TRBV10-3
TGTGCCAGCAGCTTGGCGGGGATCGGTGAAAAACTGTTTTTT	CASSLAGIGEKLFF	-	TRBJ1-4	once	TRBV5-4
TGTGCCAGCAGTTACGGGACTAGCGGGGCCGAGCAGTACTTC	CASSYGTSGAEQYF	TRBD2	TRBJ2-7	few	TRBV6-6
TGTGCCACCAACCCCGGGGGTAACGAGCAGTACTTC	CATNPGGNEQYF	-	TRBJ2-7	once	TRBV15
TGTGCCAGCAGCCCGCCGACCGGGACAGGGACCTACGAGCAGTACTTC	CASSPPTGTGTYEQYF	TRBD1	TRBJ2-7	once	TRBV28
TGTGCCAGCAGCTTAGCCCGACTAGCGGGGGTCAATGAGCAGTTCTTC	CASSLARLAGVNEQFF	TRBD2	TRBJ2-1	once	TRBV7-2
TGTGCCAGCTCATGGGGGGGGGATGGGGCGTCGGAGGCTTTCTTT	CASSWGGDGASEAFF	-	TRBJ1-1	-	TRBV18
TGTGCCACCAGCCCCGGGAGGGGGTACCAAGAGACCCAGTACTTC	CATSPGRGYQETQYF	TRBD2	TRBJ2-5	-	TRBV15
TGTGCCAGCAGCGTTGGGCAGGGGCCCACTGAAGCTTTCTTT	CASSVGQGPTEAFF	-	TRBJ1-1	few	TRBV9
TGTGCCAGCACCACCGACAGACTAGCCAAAAACATTCAGTACTTC	CASTTDRLAKNIQYF	-	TRBJ2-4	-	TRBV2
TGCGCCAGCCCGGGGGGACTGTCCTACGAGCAGTACTTC	CASPGGLSYEQYF	TRBD2	TRBJ2-7	-	TRBV5-1
TGTGCCAGCAGTCCAGGGACTAGCGGATACACCGGGGAGCTGTTTTTT	CASSPGTSGYTGELFF	TRBD2	TRBJ2-2	-	TRBV28
TGTGCCAGCAGCTTTGGCTCTTTCACCGCTGAAGCTTTCTTT	CASSFGSFTAEAFF	-	TRBJ1-1	-	TRBV5-8
TGCGCCAGCAGCACCGGGAGGAGGGAAAAACTGTTTTTT	CASSTGRREKLFF	-	TRBJ1-4	-	TRBV10-2
TGCGCCAGCAGCCACCCGGGACTAGCGGGGGGGGCCGGGTGGCACAATGAGCAGTTCTTC	CASSHPGLAGGAGWHNEQFF	TRBD2	TRBJ2-1	-	TRBV4-1